In this sample, the clone carrying this T cell receptor (beta chain) turned up a few times. This specimen comes from a study of T-cell memory formation after mild COVID-19. The overall study: TCR clusters were mostly confined to one donor each.

TCRdb fed the 5' RACE reads into MiXCR, producing one record per CDR3 protein. The table records about 110,000 distinct CDR3 sequences, roughly a sixth of them present only once. Germline-derived CDR1 and CDR2 are DFQATT and SNEGSKA (reference sequence). The CDR3 consists of 15 residues. V was clipped by 2 bases and J by 3 bases, with 16 bases between them. The sequence derives from a young man who had mild COVID-19 (a few samples of this study predate the infection). Cell type and time point are not known. The sequencing sample was made of PBMCs or a T cell subset sorted from them (not recorded which). The chain employs TRBV20-1 and TRBJ1-1, with D tentatively TRBD1 (5 bases). CDR3 bases: TGCAGTGCTAGATCGGGGGGAAGACGGGACACTGAAGCTTTCTTT. Amino acids: CSARSGGRRDTEAFF.